This TCR beta chain was captured by sequencing in a study of T cell clonality in common variable immunodeficiency. General study points: Links between repertoire features and CVID complications were heterogeneity-limited.

The length of the CDR3 is 14 residues. CDR1 is MNHEY, CDR2 SVGEGT, per germline. This clone was seen a few times. Its target is not known. The read terminates 3 residues ahead of where the CDR3 ends, so the germline J gene completes it. Sequenced by immunoSEQ multiplex PCR; TCRdb stores in-frame clones only, minus some. Recorded here are 40,000 to 65,000 clones, none singletons. The V call is TRBV6-2 or TRBV6-3, the J call TRBJ1-4; D is uncertain. This TCR derives from a person between 18 and 75 years old in good health. Sequenced input: peripheral blood mononuclear cells. The CDR3 DNA, read in part, is TGTGCCAGCAGTTACGGCGGCTATAATTCACCA. This codes for CASSYGGYNSP. In full, the CDR3 reads CASSYGGYNSPLFF.